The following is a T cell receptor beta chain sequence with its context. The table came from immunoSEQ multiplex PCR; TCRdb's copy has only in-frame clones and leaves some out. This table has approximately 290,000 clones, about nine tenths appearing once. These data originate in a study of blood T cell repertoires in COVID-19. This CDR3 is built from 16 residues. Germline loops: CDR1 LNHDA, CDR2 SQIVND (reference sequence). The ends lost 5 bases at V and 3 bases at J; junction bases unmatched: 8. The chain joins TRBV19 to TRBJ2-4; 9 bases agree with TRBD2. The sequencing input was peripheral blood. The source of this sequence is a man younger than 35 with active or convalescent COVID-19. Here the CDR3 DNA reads TGTGCCAGTAGTCTCAGAGCGGGAGGTGACAAAAACATTCAGTACTTC. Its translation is CASSLRAGGDKNIQYF.